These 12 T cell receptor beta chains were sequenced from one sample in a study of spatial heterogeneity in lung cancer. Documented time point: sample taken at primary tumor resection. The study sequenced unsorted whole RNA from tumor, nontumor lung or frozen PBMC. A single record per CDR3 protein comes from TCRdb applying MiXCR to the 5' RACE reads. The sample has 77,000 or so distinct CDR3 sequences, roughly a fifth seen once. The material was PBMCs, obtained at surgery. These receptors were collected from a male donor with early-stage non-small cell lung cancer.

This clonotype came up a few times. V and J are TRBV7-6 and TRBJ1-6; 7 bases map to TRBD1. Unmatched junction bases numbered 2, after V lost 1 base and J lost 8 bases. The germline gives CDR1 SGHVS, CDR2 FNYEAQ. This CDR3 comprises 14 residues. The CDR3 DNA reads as TGTGCCAGCAGCTTAGGGGACAGTTATTCACCCCTCCACTTT. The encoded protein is CASSLGDSYSPLHF.

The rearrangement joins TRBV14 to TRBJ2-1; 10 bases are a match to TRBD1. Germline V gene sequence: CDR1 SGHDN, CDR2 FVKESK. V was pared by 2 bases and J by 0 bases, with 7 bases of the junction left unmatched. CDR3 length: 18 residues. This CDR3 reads CASSQFPGTGDSYNEQFF. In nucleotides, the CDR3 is TGTGCCAGCAGCCAATTCCCTGGGACAGGGGACTCCTACAATGAGCAGTTCTTC.

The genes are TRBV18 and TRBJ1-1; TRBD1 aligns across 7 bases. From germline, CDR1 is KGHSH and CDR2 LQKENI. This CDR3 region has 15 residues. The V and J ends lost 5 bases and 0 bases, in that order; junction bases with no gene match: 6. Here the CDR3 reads CASSDNRGMNTEAFF. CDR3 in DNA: TGTGCCAGCTCAGACAACAGGGGCATGAACACTGAAGCTTTCTTT.

CDR3 protein: CATSRTFSYEQYF. In DNA form, the CDR3 reads TGTGCCACCAGCAGAACCTTCTCCTACGAGCAGTACTTC. The gene calls are TRBV15 and TRBJ2-7; D ambiguous. Trimming removed 2 bases from V and 0 bases from J, with 5 bases in between. The CDR3 runs to 13 residues. Per germline, CDR1 LNHNV and CDR2 YYDKDF (reference sequence).

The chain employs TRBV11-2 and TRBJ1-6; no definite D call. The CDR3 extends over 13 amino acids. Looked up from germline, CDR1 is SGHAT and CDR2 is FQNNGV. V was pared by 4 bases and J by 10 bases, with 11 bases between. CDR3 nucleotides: TGTGCCAGCAGCTCCCCTACCCGGTCACCCCTCCACTTT. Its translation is CASSSPTRSPLHF. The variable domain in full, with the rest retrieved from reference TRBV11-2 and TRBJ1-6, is EAGVAQSPRYKIIEKRQSVAFWCNPISGHATLYWYQQILGQGPKLLIQFQNNGVVDDSQLPKDRFSAERLKGVDSTLKIQPAKLEDSAVYLCASSSPTRSPLHFGNGTRLTVT.

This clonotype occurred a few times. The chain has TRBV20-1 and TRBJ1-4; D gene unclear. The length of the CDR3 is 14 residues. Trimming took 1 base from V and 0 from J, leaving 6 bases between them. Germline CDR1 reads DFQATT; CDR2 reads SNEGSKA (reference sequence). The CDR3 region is CSARASATNEKLFF. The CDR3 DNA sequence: TGCAGTGCTAGAGCCAGCGCAACTAATGAAAAACTGTTTTTT.

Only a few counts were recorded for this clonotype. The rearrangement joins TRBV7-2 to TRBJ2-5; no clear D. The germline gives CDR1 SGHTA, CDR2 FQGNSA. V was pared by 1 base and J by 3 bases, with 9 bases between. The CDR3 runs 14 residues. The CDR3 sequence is CASSLGAGEETQYF. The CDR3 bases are TGTGCCAGCAGCTTAGGTGCAGGAGAAGAGACCCAGTACTTC.

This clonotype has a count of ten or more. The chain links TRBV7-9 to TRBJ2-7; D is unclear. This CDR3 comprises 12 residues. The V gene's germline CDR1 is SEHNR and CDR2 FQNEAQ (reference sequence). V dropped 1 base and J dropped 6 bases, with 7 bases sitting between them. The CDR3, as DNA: TGTGCCAGCAGCTTAGTGGGGTCCGAGCAGTACTTC. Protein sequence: CASSLVGSEQYF.

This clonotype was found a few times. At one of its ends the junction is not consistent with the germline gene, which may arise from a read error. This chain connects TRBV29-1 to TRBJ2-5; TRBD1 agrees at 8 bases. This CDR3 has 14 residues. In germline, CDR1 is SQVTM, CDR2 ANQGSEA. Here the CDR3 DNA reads TGCAGCGTGGAAGGTACAGGGGGTAGAGAGACCCAGTACTTC. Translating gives CSVEGTGGRETQYF.

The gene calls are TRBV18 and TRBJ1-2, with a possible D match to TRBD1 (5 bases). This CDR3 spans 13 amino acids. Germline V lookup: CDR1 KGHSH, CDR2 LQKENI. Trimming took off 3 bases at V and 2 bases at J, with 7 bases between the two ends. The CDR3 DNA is TGTGCCAGCTCACCTGGACACAACTATGGCTACACCTTC. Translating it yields CASSPGHNYGYTF. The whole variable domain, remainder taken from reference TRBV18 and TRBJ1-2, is NAGVMQNPRHLVRRRGQEARLRCSPMKGHSHVYWYRQLPEEGLKFMVYLQKENIIDESGMPKERFSAEFPKEGPSILRIQQVVRGDSAAYFCASSPGHNYGYTFGSGTRLTVV.

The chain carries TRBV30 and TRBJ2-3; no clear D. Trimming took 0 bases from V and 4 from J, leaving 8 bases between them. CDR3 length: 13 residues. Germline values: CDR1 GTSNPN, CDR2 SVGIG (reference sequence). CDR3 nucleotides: TGTGCCTGGAGTGTGGGCTCGTCAGATACGCAGTATTTT. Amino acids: CAWSVGSSDTQYF. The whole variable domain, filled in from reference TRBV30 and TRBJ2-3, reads SQTIHQWPATLVQPVGSPLSLECTVEGTSNPNLYWYRQAAGRGLQLLFYSVGIGQISSEVPQNLSASRPQDRQFILSSKKLLLSDSGFYLCAWSVGSSDTQYFGPGTRLTVL.

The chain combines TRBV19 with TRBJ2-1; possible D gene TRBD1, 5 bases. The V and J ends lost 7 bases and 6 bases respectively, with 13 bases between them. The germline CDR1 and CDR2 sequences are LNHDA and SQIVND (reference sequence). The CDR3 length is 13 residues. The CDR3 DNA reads TGTGCCAGTAAGGCAAGGGGCCCCAATGAGCAGTTCTTC. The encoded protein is CASKARGPNEQFF.